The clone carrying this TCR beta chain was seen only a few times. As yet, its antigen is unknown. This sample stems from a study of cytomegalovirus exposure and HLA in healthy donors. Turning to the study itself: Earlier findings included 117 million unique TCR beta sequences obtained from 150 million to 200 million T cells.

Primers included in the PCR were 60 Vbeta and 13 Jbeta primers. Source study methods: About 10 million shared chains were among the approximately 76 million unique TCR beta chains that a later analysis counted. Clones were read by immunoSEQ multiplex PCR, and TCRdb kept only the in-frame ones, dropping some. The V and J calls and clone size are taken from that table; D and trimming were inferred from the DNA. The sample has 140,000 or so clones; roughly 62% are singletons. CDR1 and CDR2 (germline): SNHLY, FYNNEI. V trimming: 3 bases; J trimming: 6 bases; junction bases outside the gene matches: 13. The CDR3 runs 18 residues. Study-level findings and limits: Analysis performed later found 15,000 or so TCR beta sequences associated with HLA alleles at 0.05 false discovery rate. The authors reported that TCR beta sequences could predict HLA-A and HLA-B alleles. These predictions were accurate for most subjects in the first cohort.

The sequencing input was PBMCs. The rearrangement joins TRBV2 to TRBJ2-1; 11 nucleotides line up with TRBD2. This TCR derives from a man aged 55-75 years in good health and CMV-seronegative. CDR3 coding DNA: TGTGCCAGCAGTGACAAAACGCCGTTACTAGCGGGAGCCAATGAGCAGTTCTTC. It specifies CASSDKTPLLAGANEQFF.